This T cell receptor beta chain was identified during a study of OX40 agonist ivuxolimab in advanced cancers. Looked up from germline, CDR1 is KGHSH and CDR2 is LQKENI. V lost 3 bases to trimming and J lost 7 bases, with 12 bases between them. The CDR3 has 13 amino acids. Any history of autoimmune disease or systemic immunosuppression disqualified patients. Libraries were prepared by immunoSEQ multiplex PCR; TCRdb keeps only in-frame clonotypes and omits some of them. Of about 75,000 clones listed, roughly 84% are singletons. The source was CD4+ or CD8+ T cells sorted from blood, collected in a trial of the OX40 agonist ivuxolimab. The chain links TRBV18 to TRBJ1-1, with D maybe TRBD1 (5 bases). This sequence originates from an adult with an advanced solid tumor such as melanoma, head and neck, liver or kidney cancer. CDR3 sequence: CASSPSQDIEAFF. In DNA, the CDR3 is TGTGCCAGCTCACCTTCCCAGGACATTGAAGCTTTCTTT.